This entry lists 20 T cell receptor beta chains sequenced from one sample in a study of T-cell reconstitution after alpha-beta-depleted transplantation in children. Unique molecular identifiers were incorporated into the prepared TCRbeta library. TCRdb used MiXCR to reprocess the PCR reads, holding one entry per CDR3 protein. This sample has some 600,000 distinct CDR3 sequences; over 10% occur once, and the top ten carry about 2.2%. The input for sequencing was PBMCs, mostly from graft donor cells, taken 360 days after TCRalphabeta/CD19-depleted stem cell transplant. The source of these receptors is a male patient aged 10-17 years who had a stem cell transplant for acute myeloid leukemia, so the T cells may come from the graft donor.

This clonotype was recorded a few times. The chain links TRBV30 to TRBJ2-1; 9 positions match TRBD2. The CDR3 consists of 15 residues. Per the germline V gene, CDR1 is GTSNPN and CDR2 is SVGIG (reference sequence). Losses at the gene ends were 5 bases for V and 2 bases for J; bases not matched to a gene: 7. The CDR3 reads CAWVLTSGPYNEQFF. CDR3 coding DNA: TGTGCCTGGGTACTCACTAGCGGGCCCTACAATGAGCAGTTCTTC.

At least ten counts were recorded for this clonotype. V is TRBV15 and J is TRBJ2-1, with D uncertain. CDR1 and CDR2 (germline): LNHNV, YYDKDF (reference sequence). The CDR3 runs 13 residues. The V end lost 1 base, the J end lost 5 bases, and 6 bases lay between the germline ends. CDR3 protein: CATSRVNHNEQFF. Written as DNA, the CDR3 is TGTGCCACCAGCAGAGTGAATCACAATGAGCAGTTCTTC.

This clonotype occurred a few times. V and J are TRBV18 and TRBJ2-7; D ambiguous. V was cut by 3 bases and J by 6 bases, with 12 bases left in between. The CDR3 runs 13 residues. CDR1 KGHSH and CDR2 LQKENI come from the germline V gene. CDR3 amino acids: CASSPGPPFEQYF. The CDR3 region has the DNA TGTGCCAGCTCACCGGGTCCCCCTTTCGAGCAGTACTTC.

J is TRBJ2-7 and V is TRBV21-1; the listed D gene, TRBD2, was not tested against the DNA. TRBV21-1 is described as a pseudogene. This CDR3 has 17 residues. CDR3 protein: CASSNTSGRPSSYEQYF. Written as DNA, the CDR3 is TGTGCCAGCAGCAATACTAGCGGGAGGCCGAGCTCCTACGAGCAGTACTTC.

This clonotype was counted ten times or more. The chain carries TRBV11-2 and TRBJ2-1, with 7 bases aligning to TRBD2. V lost 5 bases and J lost 10; bases outside the gene matches: 2. Germline CDR1 and CDR2: SGHAT and FQNNGV. The CDR3 is 11 residues long. Written as DNA, the CDR3 is TGTGCCAGCAGCACGGGAGGAGAGCAGTTCTTC. Protein: CASSTGGEQFF.

There are a few counts of this clonotype. V gene TRBV5-1 combines with J gene TRBJ1-4; D may be TRBD1 (6 bases). The germline V gene has CDR1 SGHRS and CDR2 YFSETQ. Trimming took off 5 bases at V and 0 bases at J, with 14 bases between the two ends. This CDR3 region has 16 residues. The CDR3 coding sequence is TGCGCCAGCAGTCCCCGGACAGTCGCAACTAATGAAAAACTGTTTTTT. It codes for CASSPRTVATNEKLFF.

The chain uses TRBV2 and TRBJ2-3; the match to TRBD2 covers 9 bases. The germline CDR1 and CDR2 sequences are SNHLY and FYNNEI. The CDR3 is made up of 14 amino acids. The V and J ends lost 6 bases and 3 bases, in that order; junction bases with no gene match: 4. In DNA form, the CDR3 reads TGTGCCAGCAGATCGGGACTAGCAACAGATACGCAGTATTTT. This translates into CASRSGLATDTQYF.

This clonotype has a count of ten or more. The chain links TRBV21-1 to TRBJ1-3; the table's D call, TRBD1, was not checked against the DNA. TRBV21-1 counts as a pseudogene. The CDR3 is 17 residues long. The CDR3 DNA reads TGTGCCAGCAGCAAACTACAGGACAGGGACTCTGGAAACACCATATATTTT. Protein: CASSKLQDRDSGNTIYF.

This clonotype was recorded a few times. V and J are TRBV29-1 and TRBJ2-1; 11 nucleotides line up with TRBD1. This CDR3 has 14 amino acids. J was trimmed by 7 bases and V by 7 bases; bases with no gene match: 9. CDR1 and CDR2 from the germline V gene are SQVTM and ANQGSEA. CDR3 in amino acids: CSARTGTGGNEQFF. Here the CDR3 DNA reads TGCAGCGCCCGAACCGGGACAGGGGGAAATGAGCAGTTCTTC.

This rearrangement joins TRBV7-3 to TRBJ2-3, with TRBD2 matching over 10 bases. This CDR3 region has 17 residues. V shed 1 base, J shed 5 bases, and the junction held 9 bases outside the gene matches. Germline-derived CDR1 and CDR2 are SGHTA and FQGTGA. DNA for the CDR3: TGTGCCAGCAGCTTAATTGCCGGGACTAGCGAGAAAGATACGCAGTATTTT. This encodes CASSLIAGTSEKDTQYF.

This chain connects TRBV3-1 to TRBJ2-5, with 13 bases lining up with TRBD2. CDR1 LGHDT and CDR2 YNNKEL come from the germline V gene (reference sequence). The CDR3 extends over 15 amino acids. The junction had 4 bases not matched to a gene; V was cut back by 4 bases and J by 5 bases. CDR3 protein: CASSRGLAGLETQYF. The CDR3 region has the DNA TGTGCCAGCAGCCGGGGACTAGCGGGGTTGGAGACCCAGTACTTC.

This clonotype turned up a few times. The chain links TRBV7-3 to TRBJ2-1; D is undetermined. With 2 bases removed from V and 5 bases from J, the gap between germline ends came to 19 bases. Germline loops: CDR1 SGHTA, CDR2 FQGTGA. This CDR3 has 17 amino acids. CDR3: CASSLRSVRKLNNEQFF. The CDR3 nucleotides read TGTGCCAGCAGCTTACGGTCCGTCAGAAAACTTAACAATGAGCAGTTCTTC.

The table lists this clonotype with many counts. The V call is TRBV20-1, the J call TRBJ2-3, with D perhaps matching TRBD2 (5 bases). This CDR3 has 13 amino acids. Germline CDR1 and CDR2: DFQATT and SNEGSKA (reference sequence). Trimming took off 1 base at V and 6 bases at J, with 11 bases between the two ends. CDR3 residues: CSARVRGTDTQYF. The CDR3 region has the DNA TGCAGTGCTAGAGTTCGGGGAACGGATACGCAGTATTTT.

The rearrangement uses TRBV28 and TRBJ2-7, with TRBD2 matching over 12 bases. V was pared by 8 bases and J by 4 bases, with 9 bases of the junction left unmatched. Germline assignment: CDR1 MDHEN and CDR2 SYDVKM. CDR3 size: 15 residues. The CDR3 here is CASGSTSGRLYEQYF. CDR3 coding DNA: TGTGCCAGCGGCTCGACTAGCGGGAGACTATACGAGCAGTACTTC. The complete variable domain, with remaining parts taken from reference TRBV28 and TRBJ2-7, reads DVKVTQSSRYLVKRTGEKVFLECVQDMDHENMFWYRQDPGLGLRLIYFSYDVKMKEKGDIPEGYSVSREKKERFSLILESASTNQTSMYLCASGSTSGRLYEQYFGPGTRLTVT.

In DNA form, the CDR3 reads TGTGCCAGCAGCCAGCTTAGGGGACGGCGGAGGGGCCCTAGCACAGATACGCAGTATTTT. This sequence encodes CASSQLRGRRRGPSTDTQYF. The chain links TRBV7-3 to TRBJ2-3, with a possible D match to TRBD2 (6 bases). V lost 5 bases and J lost 0, with 27 bases in between. Germline V lookup: CDR1 SGHTA, CDR2 FQGTGA. The length of the CDR3 is 20 residues.

This clonotype was picked up many times. V is TRBV4-3 and J is TRBJ2-3, with 7 nucleotides matching TRBD1. Germline-derived CDR1 and CDR2 are LGHNA and YSLEER. The CDR3 length is 17 residues. Trimming removed 0 bases from V and 3 bases from J; junction bases left unmatched: 9. The CDR3 protein is CASSQDTGDLPTDTQYF. CDR3 nucleotides: TGCGCCAGCAGCCAAGATACAGGGGATCTTCCTACAGATACGCAGTATTTT.

The V call is TRBV12-3 or TRBV12-4, the J call TRBJ2-3; D is unresolved. The CDR3 length is 14 residues. Trimming removed 3 bases from V and 3 bases from J, with 10 bases in between. The CDR3 sequence: CASSFRVRTDTQYF. CDR3 nucleotide sequence: TGTGCCAGCAGTTTTAGGGTCAGGACAGATACGCAGTATTTT.

This clonotype was counted between two and nine times. This rearrangement joins TRBV28 to TRBJ2-5; 8 positions agree with TRBD2. Germline V gene data show CDR1 as MDHEN and CDR2 as SYDVKM. The V gene end was trimmed by 6 bases and the J gene end by 3 bases; junction bases not matched to a gene: 9. The CDR3 is made up of 15 amino acids. CDR3 region: CASSPPGLVEETQYF. CDR3 coding DNA: TGTGCCAGCAGCCCTCCGGGACTAGTGGAAGAGACCCAGTACTTC.

The chain uses TRBV12-3 or TRBV12-4 and TRBJ2-1; 13 bases are a match to TRBD2. V lost 4 bases and J lost 6; bases outside the gene matches: 3. CDR3 length: 15 residues. CDR3: CASSSGTSGINEQFF. CDR3 coding DNA: TGTGCCAGCAGTTCCGGGACTAGCGGGATCAATGAGCAGTTCTTC.

This clonotype was observed a few times. This chain uses TRBV12-3 or TRBV12-4 with TRBJ2-1; D not resolved. This CDR3 is built from 14 residues. With 3 bases removed from V and 5 bases from J, the gap between germline ends came to 11 bases. In nucleotides, the CDR3 is TGTGCCAGCAGTTTGCTTTTGGTCCACAATGAGCAGTTCTTC. Encoded protein: CASSLLLVHNEQFF.